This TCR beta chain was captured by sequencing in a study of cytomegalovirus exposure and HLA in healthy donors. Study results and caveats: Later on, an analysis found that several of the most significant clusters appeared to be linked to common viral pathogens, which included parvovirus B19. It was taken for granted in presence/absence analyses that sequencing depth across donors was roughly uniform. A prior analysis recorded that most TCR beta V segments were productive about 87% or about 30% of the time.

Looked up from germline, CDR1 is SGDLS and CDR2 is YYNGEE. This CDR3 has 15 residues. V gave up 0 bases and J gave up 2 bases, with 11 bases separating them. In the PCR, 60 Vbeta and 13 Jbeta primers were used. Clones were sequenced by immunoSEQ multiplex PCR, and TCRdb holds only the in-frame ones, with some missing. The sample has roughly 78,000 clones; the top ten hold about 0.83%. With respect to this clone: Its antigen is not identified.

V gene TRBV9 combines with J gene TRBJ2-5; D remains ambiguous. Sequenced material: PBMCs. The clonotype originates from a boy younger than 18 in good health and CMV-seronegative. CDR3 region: CASSVVPANQETQYF. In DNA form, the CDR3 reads TGTGCCAGCAGCGTAGTTCCAGCGAATCAAGAGACCCAGTACTTC. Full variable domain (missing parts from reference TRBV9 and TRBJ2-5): DSGVTQTPKHLITATGQRVTLRCSPRSGDLSVYWYQQSLDQGLQFLIQYYNGEERAKGNILERFSAQQFPDLHSELNLSSLELGDSALYFCASSVVPANQETQYFGPGTRLLVL.